These 30 T cell receptor beta chains came from one sample sequenced in a study of beta chain features in type 1 diabetes. Study outcomes and limitations: Shorter TCRB CDR3s, moderately but significantly so, were found in Type 1 diabetes patients in all four CD4+ subsets.

No antigen is known for these receptors. What was sequenced were expressed TCRB transcripts, since all of the isolated RNA had been reverse transcribed. The data were produced by immunoSEQ multiplex PCR, yet TCRdb's version contains in-frame clones alone and is incomplete. Here the sample spans 240,000 or so clones, more than 11% being singletons. The sequencing input was naive CD4+ T cells from blood. The source is a man aged 25-40 years with type 1 diabetes.

This chain uses TRBV11-2 with TRBJ2-5; the D gene is possibly TRBD1 (6 bases). Per the germline V gene, CDR1 is SGHAT and CDR2 is FQNNGV. V lost 6 bases to trimming and J lost 5 bases, with 16 bases between them. The CDR3 loop spans 14 amino acids. DNA of the CDR3: TGTGCCAGCAGATACCCGGGACAACAGGAGACCCAGTACTTC. Translated, it gives CASRYPGQQETQYF.

This clone appeared a few times. The rearrangement uses TRBV9 and TRBJ2-5; 8 nucleotides align to TRBD1. CDR1 is SGDLS and CDR2 is YYNGEE in the germline V gene. J lost 5 bases, V lost 4 bases, and 7 bases had no gene match. The CDR3 runs to 14 residues. CDR3 residues: CASSTRQGWETQYF. The CDR3 DNA sequence: TGTGCCAGCAGCACCCGACAGGGGTGGGAGACCCAGTACTTC.

This chain uses TRBV14 with TRBJ2-3; the match to TRBD2 covers 12 bases. This CDR3 spans 17 amino acids. The junction had 3 bases not matched to a gene; V was cut back by 1 base and J by 1 base. CDR1 SGHDN and CDR2 FVKESK come from the germline V gene. The CDR3 bases are TGTGCCAGCAGCCAAGCCCGACTAGCGGGGGGCACAGATACGCAGTATTTT. This encodes CASSQARLAGGTDTQYF.

With respect to this clone: The junction does not match germline at one end; this may be a read error. The V and J genes are TRBV18 and TRBJ2-7; TRBD1 matches 10 bases. Looked up from germline, CDR1 is KGHSH and CDR2 is LQKENI. The CDR3 contains 15 residues. Here the CDR3 DNA reads TGTGCCAGCTCACCAGCCGGGACAGGGGCCTACGCGCAGTACTTC. The encoded protein is CASSPAGTGAYAQYF.

This rearrangement joins TRBV19 to TRBJ2-4; 7 nucleotides match TRBD1. Germline values: CDR1 LNHDA, CDR2 SQIVND (reference sequence). This CDR3 region has 14 residues. Germline trimming cut 6 bases from V and 0 bases from J; bases unmatched to any gene: 2. CDR3 amino acids: CASRTGLAKNIQYF. CDR3 nucleotide sequence: TGTGCCAGTAGGACAGGGCTAGCCAAAAACATTCAGTACTTC.

The chain couples TRBV7-2 to TRBJ1-2; weak D call: TRBD1 (5 bases). Germline V gene lookup returns CDR1 SGHTA and CDR2 FQGNSA. CDR3 length: 14 residues. Trimming left V 5 bases short and J 3 bases short, with 13 bases between. CDR3 sequence reads: CASSPFRVDYGYTF. The CDR3 nucleotides are TGTGCCAGCAGCCCATTCAGGGTTGACTATGGCTACACCTTC.

The sample holds a few counts of this clone. The J gene is TRBJ2-2, the V gene TRBV5-4; maybe TRBD2 (5 bases). The V gene's germline CDR1 is SGHNT and CDR2 YYREEE (reference sequence). Trimming removed 4 bases from V and 4 bases from J, with 14 bases in between. The CDR3 consists of 15 residues. CDR3 amino acids: CASSPDSISTGELFF. The DNA of the CDR3 is TGTGCCAGCAGCCCGGACTCCATCAGCACCGGGGAGCTGTTTTTT.

V is TRBV28 and J is TRBJ2-2; perhaps TRBD2 as D (6 bases). The germline CDR1 and CDR2 sequences are MDHEN and SYDVKM. The V end lost 1 base, the J end lost 4 bases, and 13 bases lay between the germline ends. CDR3 length: 16 residues. CDR3 amino acids: CASSLLLGGGTGELFF. The CDR3, as DNA: TGTGCCAGCAGTTTATTGTTGGGGGGAGGCACCGGGGAGCTGTTTTTT.

This clone turned up a few times. J is TRBJ1-1 and V is TRBV5-4; 10 bases align to TRBD1. The germline CDR1 and CDR2 sequences are SGHNT and YYREEE (reference sequence). The V segment lost 0 bases and the J segment 3 bases; nucleotides outside the gene matches: 5. This CDR3 is 16 amino acids long. The DNA for the CDR3 is TGTGCCAGCAGCTTGGGGGGACAGGGGCCGGACACTGAAGCTTTCTTT. It is translated as CASSLGGQGPDTEAFF.

This chain uses TRBV6-1 with TRBJ1-6; D call uncertain. V was trimmed by 6 bases and J by 8 bases, leaving 14 bases between them. CDR3 length: 14 residues. From germline, CDR1 is MNHNS and CDR2 SASEGT. CDR3 amino acids: CASSRETPDSPLHF. CDR3 DNA: TGTGCCAGCAGCCGCGAGACACCTGATTCACCCCTCCACTTT.

The sample holds a few counts of this clone. The genes are TRBV19 and TRBJ2-3; D remains ambiguous. V was pared by 6 bases and J by 6 bases, with 13 bases between. CDR1 and CDR2 from the germline V gene are LNHDA and SQIVND (reference sequence). The CDR3 is made up of 13 amino acids. This CDR3 reads CASRAGSGDTQYF. The CDR3 region has the DNA TGTGCCAGTAGGGCCGGGTCTGGGGATACGCAGTATTTT.

V and J are TRBV5-6 and TRBJ2-1; 7 positions agree with TRBD2. The CDR3 totals 15 residues. CDR1 and CDR2 from the germline V gene are SGHDT and YYEEEE. The J segment lost 0 bases and the V segment lost 6 bases, leaving 6 bases of the junction unmatched. For the CDR3, the DNA is TGTGCCAGCACCAGAAGCGGGACCTCCTACAATGAGCAGTTCTTC. The encoded protein is CASTRSGTSYNEQFF.

This clone has a handful of counts. The rearrangement links TRBV29-1 to TRBJ1-4, with TRBD1 matching over 9 bases. The germline V gene has CDR1 SQVTM and CDR2 ANQGSEA. With 7 bases clipped from V and 11 bases from J, the junction kept 11 bases outside the gene matches. There are 13 residues in the CDR3. CDR3 protein: CSGWGQGGSKLFF. For the CDR3, the DNA is TGCAGCGGATGGGGACAGGGTGGCTCCAAACTGTTTTTT.

The chain uses TRBV11-2 and TRBJ2-3; 9 nucleotides match TRBD1. Germline CDR1 SGHAT, CDR2 FQNNGV. Unmatched junction bases numbered 5, after V lost 4 bases and J lost 0 bases. There are 16 residues in the CDR3. The CDR3 sequence is CASSYGTGKSTDTQYF. CDR3 bases: TGTGCCAGCAGCTATGGGACAGGGAAAAGCACAGATACGCAGTATTTT.

In this sample, this clone turned up a few times. The V and J genes are TRBV5-6 and TRBJ2-3; possible D gene TRBD2, 7 bases. This CDR3 has 16 amino acids. Germline V gives CDR1 SGHDT, CDR2 YYEEEE. V lost 3 bases and J lost 0, with 14 bases in between. The CDR3 region has the DNA TGTGCCAGCAGCTCGGGCGGGGGCGCCAGCACAGATACGCAGTATTTT. The encoded protein is CASSSGGGASTDTQYF.

This clone was recorded a few times. The chain links TRBV7-2 to TRBJ2-1, with 8 bases matching TRBD1. CDR1 is SGHTA and CDR2 is FQGNSA in the germline V gene. V lost 2 bases and J lost 7; bases outside the gene matches: 7. CDR3 size: 15 residues. Here the CDR3 reads CASSLQDREWNEQFF. CDR3 sequence (DNA): TGTGCCAGCAGCTTACAGGACAGGGAGTGGAATGAGCAGTTCTTC.

V and J are TRBV7-9 and TRBJ2-2; 8 bases are shared with TRBD2. The CDR3 loop spans 16 amino acids. From germline, CDR1 is SEHNR and CDR2 FQNEAQ (reference sequence). V lost 4 bases, J lost 6 bases, and 10 bases stayed unmatched. The CDR3 nucleotides are TGTGCCAGCAGCTCTCCTGGGCTAGCGGGTTCCGGGGAGCTGTTTTTT. Amino acids: CASSSPGLAGSGELFF.

The J gene is TRBJ2-2, the V gene TRBV6-5; maybe TRBD1 (6 bases). The V and J ends lost 6 bases and 5 bases respectively, with 16 bases between them. Germline V gene data show CDR1 as MNHEY and CDR2 as SVGAGI. CDR3 length equals 15 residues. The CDR3 is CASRGTSERTGELFF. The CDR3 DNA reads TGTGCCAGCAGGGGGACATCAGAGAGGACCGGGGAGCTGTTTTTT.

Concerning this clone itself: This sample includes further DNA sequences coding for the same CDR3. J is TRBJ2-1 and V is TRBV11-2; a possible D gene is TRBD2 (5 bases). The germline CDR1 and CDR2 sequences are SGHAT and FQNNGV. CDR3 length: 15 residues. V shed 5 bases and J shed 0 bases, with 11 bases lying between them. The CDR3 sequence: CASSLGGSSYNEQFF. The CDR3 DNA reads as TGTGCCAGCAGCCTAGGTGGGAGCTCCTACAATGAGCAGTTCTTC.

This clone was picked up a small number of times. The chain recombines TRBV7-9 with TRBJ2-5; D is possibly TRBD2 (6 bases). CDR3 length: 13 amino acids. Germline V lookup: CDR1 SEHNR, CDR2 FQNEAQ (reference sequence). Trimming took off 5 bases at V and 4 bases at J, with 11 bases between the two ends. The CDR3 sequence is CASSGGSSETQYF. The CDR3 nucleotides read TGTGCCAGCAGCGGAGGGTCATCAGAGACCCAGTACTTC. The full variable domain, rest sourced from reference TRBV7-9 and TRBJ2-5, is DTGVSQNPRHKITKRGQNVTFRCDPISEHNRLYWYRQTLGQGPEFLTYFQNEAQLEKSRLLSDRFSAERPKGSFSTLEIQRTEQGDSAMYLCASSGGSSETQYFGPGTRLLVL.

This chain uses TRBV27 with TRBJ2-7, with TRBD1 as a possible D gene (5 bases). Germline V gives CDR1 MNHEY, CDR2 SMNVEV (reference sequence). CDR3 length: 16 amino acids. V was clipped by 0 bases and J by 6 bases, with 18 bases between them. The CDR3 nucleotides are TGTGCCAGCAGTTTATCGATCGGCGACAGCCTCCCCGAGCAGTACTTC. Encoded protein: CASSLSIGDSLPEQYF.

In its sample, this clone was seen a few times. The V and J genes are TRBV30 and TRBJ2-3, with TRBD2 identical over 7 bases. The CDR3 has 15 amino acids. CDR1 and CDR2 (germline): GTSNPN, SVGIG (reference sequence). J lost 2 bases, V lost 2 bases, and 7 bases had no gene match. In DNA form, the CDR3 reads TGTGCCTGGAGTCCCGCTAGCGGTAACACAGATACGCAGTATTTT. Protein product: CAWSPASGNTDTQYF.

This clone has a handful of counts. The chain has TRBV30 and TRBJ2-5; 13 bases are shared with TRBD2. The trim removed 3 bases at V and 1 base at J, leaving 5 bases unmatched. The CDR3 has 16 amino acids. CDR1 is GTSNPN, CDR2 SVGIG, per germline (reference sequence). The DNA of the CDR3 is TGTGCCTGGAGCCTGACTAGCGGGAGGCTCCAAGAGACCCAGTACTTC. Its translation is CAWSLTSGRLQETQYF.

The rearrangement uses TRBV6-6 and TRBJ2-1, with 8 nucleotides matching TRBD1. This CDR3 has 14 amino acids. The V gene end was trimmed by 7 bases and the J gene end by 5 bases; junction bases not matched to a gene: 7. The germline V gene has CDR1 MNHNY and CDR2 SVGAGI (reference sequence). For the CDR3, the DNA is TGTGCCAGCAACTCCGGACAGGGTGACAATGAGCAGTTCTTC. Protein product: CASNSGQGDNEQFF.

This chain links TRBV7-2 with TRBJ1-1, with unresolved D. Germline V CDR1 and CDR2: SGHTA, FQGNSA. V shed 1 base and J shed 1 base, with 10 bases lying between them. The CDR3 extends over 15 amino acids. CDR3 nucleotide sequence: TGTGCCAGCAGCTTAGGGGCTCTGGGGAACACTGAAGCTTTCTTT. Amino acid sequence: CASSLGALGNTEAFF.

This chain links TRBV14 with TRBJ1-1; D unclear. The ends were cut back, 4 bases at V and 1 base at J, with 13 bases in the middle. This CDR3 comprises 15 residues. Germline-derived CDR1 and CDR2 are SGHDN and FVKESK. CDR3 bases: TGTGCCAGCAGCCGAGGTTCACCGACGAACACTGAAGCTTTCTTT. It codes for CASSRGSPTNTEAFF.

The J gene is TRBJ2-3, the V gene TRBV18; maybe TRBD1 (5 bases). The CDR3 has 15 residues. The germline V gene has CDR1 KGHSH and CDR2 LQKENI. V was pared by 3 bases and J by 2 bases, with 12 bases between. The CDR3 reads CASSPNDRITDTQYF. In DNA form, the CDR3 reads TGTGCCAGCTCACCGAACGACAGAATCACAGATACGCAGTATTTT.

This chain links TRBV5-6 with TRBJ1-1; D is unclear. Germline V gene lookup returns CDR1 SGHDT and CDR2 YYEEEE. V gave up 0 bases and J gave up 1 base, with 10 bases separating them. This CDR3 is 15 amino acids long. CDR3: CASSLDPTTNTEAFF. CDR3 coding DNA: TGTGCCAGCAGCTTGGACCCGACAACGAACACTGAAGCTTTCTTT.

V usage is TRBV11-2 and J usage is TRBJ2-6, with a weak D call TRBD2 (5 bases). The CDR3 sequence is 15 residues long. Germline V CDR1 and CDR2: SGHAT, FQNNGV. Trimming took 6 bases from V and 4 from J, leaving 13 bases between them. CDR3 sequence (DNA): TGTGCCAGCAGACTAGGATGGGCCGGGGCCAACGTCCTGACTTTC. This encodes CASRLGWAGANVLTF.

The J gene is TRBJ2-5, the V gene TRBV19, with TRBD2 as a possible D gene (6 bases). The CDR3 loop spans 16 amino acids. CDR1 and CDR2 (germline): LNHDA, SQIVND (reference sequence). V was shortened by 9 bases and J by 3 bases, with 23 bases between the two germline ends. CDR3 bases: TGTGCCAGCGCCGCCCCCCCGTACGGGGGAGAAGAGACCCAGTACTTC. This sequence encodes CASAAPPYGGEETQYF.